This note documents a single T cell receptor (beta chain) sequence. This sample was included in a study of blood T cell repertoires in COVID-19. Study information: Donors in the United States, Italy and Spain gave samples during acute or convalescent COVID-19.

CDR1 and CDR2 (germline): LNHDA, SQIVND (reference sequence). The length of the CDR3 is 13 residues. V shed 3 bases and J shed 4 bases, with 9 bases lying between them. The data were produced by immunoSEQ multiplex PCR, yet TCRdb's version contains in-frame clones alone and is incomplete. Among 250,000 to 300,000 clones listed, approximately 83% were seen once. This chain joins TRBV19 and TRBJ1-1; TRBD1 might be the D (6 bases). Material: peripheral blood. The receptor was derived from a woman in her seventies with acute or convalescent COVID-19. The CDR3 nucleotides are TGTGCCAGTAGTATTGGGACAACCACTGAAGCTTTCTTT. Translated: CASSIGTTTEAFF.